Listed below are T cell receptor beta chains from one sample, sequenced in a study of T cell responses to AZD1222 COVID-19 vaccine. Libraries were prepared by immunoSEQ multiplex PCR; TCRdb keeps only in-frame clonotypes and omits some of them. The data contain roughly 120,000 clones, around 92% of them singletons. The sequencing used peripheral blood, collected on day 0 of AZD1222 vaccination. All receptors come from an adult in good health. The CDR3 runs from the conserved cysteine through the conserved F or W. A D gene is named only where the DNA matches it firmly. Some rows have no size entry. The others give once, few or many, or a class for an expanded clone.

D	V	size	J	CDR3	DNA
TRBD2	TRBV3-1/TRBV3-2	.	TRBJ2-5	CASSELAGIGTQYF	TGTGCCAGCAGCGAACTAGCGGGAATCGGGACCCAGTACTTC
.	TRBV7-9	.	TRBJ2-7	CATRSGVRPEQYF	TGTGCCACCCGAAGTGGGGTCAGACCCGAGCAGTACTTC
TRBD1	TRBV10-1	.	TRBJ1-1	CASRDRGAILNTEAFF	TGCGCCAGCAGGGACAGGGGCGCCATTTTGAACACTGAAGCTTTCTTT
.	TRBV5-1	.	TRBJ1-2	CASSLTNYGYTF	TGCGCCAGCAGCTTGACTAACTATGGCTACACCTTC
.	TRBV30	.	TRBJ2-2	CAWSHNFRELFF	TGTGCCTGGAGCCATAATTTTCGTGAGCTGTTTTTT
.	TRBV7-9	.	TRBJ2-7	CASSLGVVLPTADEQYF	TGTGCCAGCAGCTTAGGGGTGGTTTTACCAACGGCGGACGAGCAGTACTTC
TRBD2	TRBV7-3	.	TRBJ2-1	CASSLTPWTSGSTHEQFF	TGTGCCAGCAGCTTAACTCCGTGGACTAGCGGGAGTACGCATGAGCAGTTCTTC
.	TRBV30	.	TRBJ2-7	CAWSVLTPEQYF	TGTGCCTGGAGTGTGCTAACTCCCGAGCAGTACTTC
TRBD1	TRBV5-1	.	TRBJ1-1	CASSPTGMNTEAFF	TGCGCCAGCAGCCCGACAGGGATGAACACTGAAGCTTTCTTT
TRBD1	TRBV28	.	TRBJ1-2	CASSSVGQGGPSGYTF	TGTGCCAGCAGTTCCGTCGGACAGGGTGGACCCAGTGGCTACACCTTC
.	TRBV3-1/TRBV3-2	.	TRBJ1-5	CASSQDYKTNQPQHF	TGTGCCAGCAGCCAAGATTATAAGACCAATCAGCCCCAGCATTTT
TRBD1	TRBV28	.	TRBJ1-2	CASKIGTGGSDGYTF	TGTGCCAGCAAAATAGGGACAGGGGGATCGGATGGCTACACCTTC
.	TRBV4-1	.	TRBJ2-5	CASSQDGEETQYF	TGCGCCAGCAGCCAAGATGGGGAGGAGACCCAGTACTTC
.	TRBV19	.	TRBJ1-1	CASSMWGMAQGAEAFF	TGTGCCAGTAGTATGTGGGGCATGGCGCAAGGCGCTGAAGCTTTCTTT
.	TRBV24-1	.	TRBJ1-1	CATSDVGSEAFF	TGTGCCACCAGTGACGTGGGCTCTGAAGCTTTCTTT
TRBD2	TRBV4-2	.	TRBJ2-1	CASSQVFAEAGVATNEQFF	TGTGCCAGCAGCCAAGTATTCGCGGAGGCGGGGGTCGCAACGAATGAGCAGTTCTTC
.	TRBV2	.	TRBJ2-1	CASITSRSSYNEQFF	TGTGCCAGCATCACCTCCCGGAGCTCCTACAATGAGCAGTTCTTC
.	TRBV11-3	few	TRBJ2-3	CASSFQGYGADTQYF	TGTGCCAGCAGCTTCCAGGGGTATGGCGCAGATACGCAGTATTTT
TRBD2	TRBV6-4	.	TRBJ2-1	CASSDSSGSGNEQFF	TGTGCCAGCAGTGACTCTAGCGGGAGCGGAAATGAGCAGTTCTTC
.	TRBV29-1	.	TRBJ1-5	CSVETGQGQPQHF	TGCAGCGTTGAAACAGGGCAAGGTCAGCCCCAGCATTTT
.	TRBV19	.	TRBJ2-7	CASSKEQSGGYEQYF	TGTGCCAGTAGTAAAGAACAGTCTGGGGGTTACGAGCAGTACTTC
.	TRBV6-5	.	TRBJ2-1	CASSNPRGGYNEQFF	TGTGCCAGCAGCAACCCCAGGGGTGGGTACAATGAGCAGTTCTTC
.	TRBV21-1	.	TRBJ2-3	CASSYQKVSGRITDTQYF	TGTGCCAGCAGCTATCAGAAAGTTAGCGGGAGGATCACAGATACGCAGTATTTT
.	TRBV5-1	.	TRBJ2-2	CASSLSLTGELFF	TGCGCCAGCAGCTTGAGTCTCACCGGGGAGCTGTTTTTT
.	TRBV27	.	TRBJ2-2	CASSFLESTGELFF	TGTGCCAGCAGTTTCCTAGAAAGTACCGGGGAGCTGTTTTTT
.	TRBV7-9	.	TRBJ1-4	CASSLRAATNEKLFF	TGTGCCAGCAGCTTAAGGGCCGCAACTAATGAAAAACTGTTTTTT
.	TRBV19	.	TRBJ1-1	CASRVLMNTEAFF	TGTGCCAGTAGAGTACTCATGAACACTGAAGCTTTCTTT
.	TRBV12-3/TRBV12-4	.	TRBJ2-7	CASSFLLSYEQYF	TGTGCCAGCAGTTTTTTGCTAAGCTACGAGCAGTACTTC
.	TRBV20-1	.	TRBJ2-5	CSASSEMGNYF	TGCAGTGCTAGTAGCGAAATGGGAAACTACTTC
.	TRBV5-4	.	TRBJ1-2	CASSFPDPSGHGYTF	TGTGCCAGCAGCTTCCCCGACCCCTCGGGCCATGGCTACACCTTC
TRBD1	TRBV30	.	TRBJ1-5	CAWSVIRGSNQPQHF	TGTGCCTGGAGTGTAATCAGGGGGAGCAATCAGCCCCAGCATTTT
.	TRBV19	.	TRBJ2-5	CASRRTVGETQYF	TGTGCCAGCAGGAGGACCGTTGGGGAGACCCAGTACTTC
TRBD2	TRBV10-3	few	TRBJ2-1	CAISVSREYNEQFF	TGTGCCATCAGTGTCTCGCGGGAGTACAATGAGCAGTTCTTC
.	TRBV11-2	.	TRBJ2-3	CASSTPRVGSSTDTQYF	TGTGCCAGCAGCACCCCCAGGGTTGGTTCTAGCACAGATACGCAGTATTTT
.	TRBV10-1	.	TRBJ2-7	CASRLDRTAYEQYF	TGCGCCAGCAGATTAGACAGGACCGCCTACGAGCAGTACTTC
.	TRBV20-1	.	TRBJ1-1	CSAEGIGEAFF	TGCAGTGCCGAAGGTATCGGTGAAGCTTTCTTT
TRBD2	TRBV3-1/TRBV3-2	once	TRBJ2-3	CASSPRGRGTSGSDTQYF	TGTGCCAGCAGCCCCCGAGGCAGGGGGACTAGCGGGAGCGATACGCAGTATTTT
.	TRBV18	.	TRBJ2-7	CASSPRDGGFEQYF	TGTGCCAGCTCACCACGGGACGGGGGATTCGAGCAGTACTTC
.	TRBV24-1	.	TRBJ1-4	CATSDSGGSDEKLFF	TGTGCCACCAGTGATTCGGGAGGCTCGGATGAAAAACTGTTTTTT
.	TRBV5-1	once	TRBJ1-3	CASSLEGSGNTIYF	TGCGCCAGCAGCTTGGAGGGCTCTGGAAACACCATATATTTT
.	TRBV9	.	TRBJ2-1	CASSETPADSDEQFF	TGTGCCAGCAGCGAGACCCCTGCTGACAGCGATGAGCAGTTCTTC
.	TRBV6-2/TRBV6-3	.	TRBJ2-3	CASSYTQGGSTDTQYF	TGTGCCAGCAGTTACACTCAGGGGGGAAGCACAGATACGCAGTATTTT
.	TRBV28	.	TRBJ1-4	CASSFRGSTNEKLFF	TGTGCCAGCAGTTTCCGAGGGTCAACTAATGAAAAACTGTTTTTT
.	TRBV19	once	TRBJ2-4	CASTPSVLLAKNIQYF	TGTGCCAGTACCCCCAGCGTCCTTCTAGCCAAAAACATTCAGTACTTC
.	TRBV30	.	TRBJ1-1	CAWSPTRRAEAFF	TGTGCCTGGAGCCCTACACGAAGGGCTGAAGCTTTCTTT
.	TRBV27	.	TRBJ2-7	CASRLGRTPYEQYF	TGTGCCAGCAGACTGGGCCGGACACCTTACGAGCAGTACTTC
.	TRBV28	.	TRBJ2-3	CASSGGQWYF	TGTGCCAGCAGCGGGGGCCAATGGTATTTT
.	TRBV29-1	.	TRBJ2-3	CSVNGGTDTQYF	TGCAGCGTAAACGGGGGCACAGATACGCAGTATTTT
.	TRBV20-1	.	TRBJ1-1	CSARGNTEAFF	TGCAGTGCTAGAGGGAACACTGAAGCTTTCTTT
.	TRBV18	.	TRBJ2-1	CASSPPPGVYNEQFF	TGTGCCAGCTCACCACCTCCAGGGGTGTACAATGAGCAGTTCTTC
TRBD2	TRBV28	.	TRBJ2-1	CASSLRESYNEQFF	TGTGCCAGCAGTTTGCGGGAGTCATACAATGAGCAGTTCTTC
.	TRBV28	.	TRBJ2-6	CASSLGSGRPTGANVLTF	TGTGCCAGCAGTTTAGGGTCGGGAAGACCAACTGGGGCCAACGTCCTGACTTTC
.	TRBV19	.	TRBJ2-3	CASSSPRGDYTDTQYF	TGTGCCAGTAGTTCCCCCCGGGGAGATTACACAGATACGCAGTATTTT
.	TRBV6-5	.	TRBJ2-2	CASRRVVNGELFF	TGTGCCAGCAGACGGGTGGTGAACGGGGAGCTGTTTTTT
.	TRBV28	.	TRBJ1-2	CASTLTGINYGYTF	TGTGCCAGCACCCTCACAGGGATTAACTATGGCTACACCTTC